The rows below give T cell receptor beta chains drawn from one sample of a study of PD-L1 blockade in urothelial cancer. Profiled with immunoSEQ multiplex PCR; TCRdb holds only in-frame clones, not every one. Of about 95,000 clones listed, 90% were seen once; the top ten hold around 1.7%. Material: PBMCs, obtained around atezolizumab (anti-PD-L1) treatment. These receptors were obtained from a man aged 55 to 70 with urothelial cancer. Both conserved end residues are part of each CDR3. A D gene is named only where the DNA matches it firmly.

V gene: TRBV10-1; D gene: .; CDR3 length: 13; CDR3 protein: CASSVTSRNEQFF
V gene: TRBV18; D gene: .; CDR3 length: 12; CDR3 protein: CASSTNEETQYF
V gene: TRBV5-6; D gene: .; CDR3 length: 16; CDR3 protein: CASSFEIADSSYEQYF
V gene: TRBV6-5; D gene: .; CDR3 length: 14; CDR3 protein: CASSKIAVRYEQYF
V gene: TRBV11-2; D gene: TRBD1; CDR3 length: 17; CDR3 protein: CASSRNLQAGGTYEQYF
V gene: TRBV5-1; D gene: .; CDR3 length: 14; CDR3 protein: CASSLPGGTDTQYF
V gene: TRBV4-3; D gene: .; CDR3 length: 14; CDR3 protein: CASSQDRAAGELFF
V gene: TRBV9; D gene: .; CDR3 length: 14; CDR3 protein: CASSVVMGSTEAFF
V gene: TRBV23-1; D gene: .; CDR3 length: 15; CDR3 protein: CASKKPGVDTYEQYF
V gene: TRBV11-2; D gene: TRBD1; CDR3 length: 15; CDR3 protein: CASSTQTGIQETQYF
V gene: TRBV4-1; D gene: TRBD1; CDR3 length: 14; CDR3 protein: CASSPGQGVYEQYF
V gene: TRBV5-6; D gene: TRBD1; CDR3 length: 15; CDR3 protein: CASSSRGQGASEQYF
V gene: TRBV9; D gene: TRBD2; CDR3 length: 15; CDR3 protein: CASSVGTSGVNEQFF
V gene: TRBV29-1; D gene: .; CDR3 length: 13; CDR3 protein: CSVQRDENSPLHF
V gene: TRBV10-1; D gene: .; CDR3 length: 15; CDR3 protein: CASSDGFTSSYEQYF
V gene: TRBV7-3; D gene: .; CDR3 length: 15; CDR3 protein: CASSLKGGRTDTQYF
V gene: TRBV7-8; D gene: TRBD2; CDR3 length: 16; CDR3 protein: CASSLASGSVAREQYF
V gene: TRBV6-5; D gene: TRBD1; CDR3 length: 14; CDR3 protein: CASSTVQGAAEAFF
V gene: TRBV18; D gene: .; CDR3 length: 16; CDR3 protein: CASSPPNRVSNEKLFF
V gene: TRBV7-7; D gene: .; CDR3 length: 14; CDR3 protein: CASSLGLGTDTQYF
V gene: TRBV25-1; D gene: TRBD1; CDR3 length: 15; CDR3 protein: CASSDRQGFRDEQFF
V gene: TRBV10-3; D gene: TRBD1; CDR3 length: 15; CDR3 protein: CAISPGQGTYNEQFF
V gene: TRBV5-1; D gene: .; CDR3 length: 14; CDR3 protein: CASSLQGSNEKLFF
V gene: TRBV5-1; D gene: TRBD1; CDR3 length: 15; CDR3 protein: CASSTGQGANGEQYF
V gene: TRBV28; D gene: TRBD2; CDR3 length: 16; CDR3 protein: CASSLWGDAGGNEQFF
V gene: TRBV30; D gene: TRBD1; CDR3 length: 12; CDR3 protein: CAWDRGYTEAFF
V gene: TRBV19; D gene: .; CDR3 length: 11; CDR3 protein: CASSTSGELFF
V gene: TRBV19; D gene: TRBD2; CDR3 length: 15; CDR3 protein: CASSAGLAETDTQYF
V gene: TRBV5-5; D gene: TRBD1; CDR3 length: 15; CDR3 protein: CASSRQGALNEKLFF
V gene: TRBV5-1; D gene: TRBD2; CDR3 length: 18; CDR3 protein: CASSGGLVGSGNVGEQYF
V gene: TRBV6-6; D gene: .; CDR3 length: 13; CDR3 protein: CASSYAGGMGYTF
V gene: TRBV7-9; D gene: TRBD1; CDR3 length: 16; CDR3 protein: CASSPGTAPSTYEQYF
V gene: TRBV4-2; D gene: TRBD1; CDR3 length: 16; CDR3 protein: CASSAQKAGGTGELFF
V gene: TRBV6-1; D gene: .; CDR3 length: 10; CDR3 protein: CASQGDTQYF
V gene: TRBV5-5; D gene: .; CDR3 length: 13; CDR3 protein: CASSLDGSYEQYF
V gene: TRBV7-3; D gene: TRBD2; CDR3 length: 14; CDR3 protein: CASSLSGANNEQFF
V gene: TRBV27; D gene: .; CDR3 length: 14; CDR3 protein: CASSFDRVGYGYTF
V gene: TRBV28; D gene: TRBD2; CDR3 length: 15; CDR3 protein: CASSLGGGYQETQYF
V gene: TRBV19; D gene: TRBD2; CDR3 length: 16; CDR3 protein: CASSSGTSRGTDTQYF
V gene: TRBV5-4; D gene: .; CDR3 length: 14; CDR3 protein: CASSRKGQTDTQYF
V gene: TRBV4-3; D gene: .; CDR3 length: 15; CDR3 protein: CASSPHGQGSSEQYF
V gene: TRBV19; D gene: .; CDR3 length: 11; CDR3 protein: CASSMRGEAFF
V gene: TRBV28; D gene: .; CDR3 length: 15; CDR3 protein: CASSPGGEGNQPQHF
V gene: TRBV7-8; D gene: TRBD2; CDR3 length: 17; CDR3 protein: CASSATGGGARVNEQFF
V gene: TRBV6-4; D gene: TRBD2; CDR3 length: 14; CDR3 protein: CASSGGEAGDTQYF
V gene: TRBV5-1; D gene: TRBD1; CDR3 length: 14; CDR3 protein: CASSADRGADTQYF
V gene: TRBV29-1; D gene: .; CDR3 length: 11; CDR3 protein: CSYRAGDTQYF
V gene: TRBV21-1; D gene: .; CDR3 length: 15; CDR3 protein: CASSNSPGTPAFAFF
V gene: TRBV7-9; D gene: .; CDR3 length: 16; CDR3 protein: CASSLDQAPYQETQYF
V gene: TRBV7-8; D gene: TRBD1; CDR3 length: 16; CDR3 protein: CASSNRQGKKADIQYF
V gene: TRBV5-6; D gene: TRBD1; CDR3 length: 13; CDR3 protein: CASRRLTGDEQYF
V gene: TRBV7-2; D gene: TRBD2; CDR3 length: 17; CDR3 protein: CASRGGTSGDSSYEQYF
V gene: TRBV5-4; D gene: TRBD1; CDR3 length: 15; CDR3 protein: CASSPPSTGNYGYTF
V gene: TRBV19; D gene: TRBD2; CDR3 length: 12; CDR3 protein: CASSASGETQYF